The sequence of this TCR beta chain was determined in a study of blood T cells in healthy people across ages. At the level of the study: T cells yielded about one barcoded beta molecule per two cells through template switching.

This clonotype was seen a handful of times. The second PCR ran roughly 6 to 11 cycles with a sample-barcoded 5' primer and J-beta primers. One entry per CDR3 protein results from TCRdb running MiXCR on the 5' RACE reads. The sample yields 550,000 to 800,000 distinct CDR3 sequences, approximately 21% seen once. This CDR3 has 16 residues. Germline CDR1 reads KGHSH; CDR2 reads LQKENI. Sequenced: blood. The TCR comes from an older man in good health. The chain couples TRBV18 to TRBJ2-5; the D is unclear. The DNA matches TRBJ2-7 better at its end, which makes the J call doubtful. The CDR3 DNA reads as TGTGCCAGCTCACCACCGGCCCCGGTCTGGTCCTACGAGCAGTACTTC. The encoded protein is CASSPPAPVWSYEQYF.